What follows is one TCR beta chain and its context. Its antigen is still unknown. Method: immunoSEQ multiplex PCR; TCRdb's copy keeps in-frame clones and lacks some. The table lists some 90,000 clones, 75% to 90% of them singletons. These data come from a study of identifying expanded T cells in peripheral blood. No infections or other immune events were documented during collection. V was clipped by 1 base and J by 3 bases, with 10 bases between them. CDR3 length: 14 residues. The germline CDR1 and CDR2 sequences are SEHNR and FQNEAQ (reference sequence). Notes on the study in general: Clone count variance between roughly 2-week samples rose with total template count.

The chain is built from TRBV7-9 and TRBJ2-7; possibly TRBD1 for D (5 bases). The TCR originated in a person aged 18 to 75 in good health. The sample consisted of blood. The CDR3 nucleotides are TGTGCCAGCAGCTTAGAAGGGGTCCTCTACGAGCAGTACTTC. Translation: CASSLEGVLYEQYF.